This T cell receptor (beta chain) was sequenced during a study of OX40 agonist ivuxolimab in advanced cancers. Study details: Patients' therapy was ivuxolimab, an antibody that acts as an agonist of OX40 (CD134).

The method was immunoSEQ multiplex PCR; TCRdb's version includes in-frame clones alone and lacks a portion of them. The data contain 40,000 to 50,000 clones, roughly nine tenths of them singletons. CDR1 and CDR2 from the germline V gene are SGHTA and FQGNSA. Deletions cut 0 bases from V and 6 bases from J, with 9 bases between. The CDR3 covers 13 residues. The receptor's source is an adult with an advanced solid tumor such as melanoma, head and neck, liver or kidney cancer. The material sequenced was CD4+ or CD8+ T cells sorted from blood, taken in a trial of the OX40 agonist ivuxolimab. This sequence joins TRBV7-2 and TRBJ2-7; D is possibly TRBD1 (5 bases). CDR3 in amino acids: CASSLAGVVEQYF. For the CDR3, the DNA is TGTGCCAGCAGCTTAGCAGGGGTGGTCGAGCAGTACTTC.